Following are 12 T cell receptor beta chains from one sample sequenced in a study of blood T cells in healthy people across ages. Combining a sample-barcoded 5' primer with a J-beta primer mix, a second PCR ran for 7 to 11 cycles. TCRdb itself ran the 5' RACE reads through MiXCR, one entry per CDR3 protein. Among about 380,000 distinct CDR3 sequences listed, more than 45% were seen once. The material sequenced was blood. The receptors derive from a man aged 60 to 69 in good health.

The V and J genes are TRBV29-1 and TRBJ2-1, with D tentatively TRBD1 (6 bases). CDR1 SQVTM and CDR2 ANQGSEA come from the germline V gene. V lost 7 bases, J lost 6 bases, and 22 bases lay in between. CDR3 length: 15 amino acids. CDR3 sequence: CSAQGTGHGLNEQFF. CDR3 DNA sequence: TGCAGCGCCCAGGGGACGGGCCATGGGCTCAATGAGCAGTTCTTC.

This sequence joins TRBV7-2 and TRBJ2-7, with 9 nucleotides matching TRBD1. The CDR3 loop spans 14 amino acids. Germline lookup yields CDR1 SGHTA and CDR2 FQGNSA. V trimming: 7 bases; J trimming: 3 bases; junction bases outside the gene matches: 7. The CDR3 DNA sequence: TGTGCCAGCAACCCGAGGACAGGGGTCTACGAGCAGTACTTC. Its translation is CASNPRTGVYEQYF.

This rearrangement joins TRBV15 to TRBJ2-5; 7 bases fit TRBD2. This CDR3 comprises 15 residues. The germline CDR1 and CDR2 sequences are LNHNV and YYDKDF (reference sequence). With 2 bases clipped from V and 1 base from J, the junction kept 4 bases outside the gene matches. The CDR3 DNA reads TGTGCCACCAGCAGATTAGCGGGCCCCCAAGAGACCCAGTACTTC. Its protein is CATSRLAGPQETQYF.

The chain is built from TRBV9 and TRBJ2-3, with TRBD2 as a possible D gene (5 bases). Germline CDR1 and CDR2: SGDLS and YYNGEE. V dropped 0 bases and J dropped 4 bases, with 6 bases sitting between them. The CDR3 covers 13 residues. CDR3 in amino acids: CASSVDGADTQYF. The CDR3 DNA sequence: TGTGCCAGCAGCGTAGACGGGGCAGATACGCAGTATTTT.

This clonotype was detected a few times. The genes are TRBV19 and TRBJ2-5; D possibly corresponds to TRBD1 (6 bases). The germline gives CDR1 LNHDA, CDR2 SQIVND (reference sequence). The CDR3 loop spans 12 amino acids. Trimming pared 5 bases from V and 11 bases from J, leaving 15 bases between. CDR3 sequence: CASSQRGREQYF. CDR3 sequence (DNA): TGTGCCAGTAGTCAGAGGGGGAGAGAGCAGTACTTC.

The chain couples TRBV6-2 or TRBV6-3 to TRBJ1-1, with D maybe TRBD1 (6 bases). V lost 0 bases and J lost 0, with 11 bases in between. The CDR3 loop spans 16 amino acids. Germline assignment: CDR1 MNHEY and CDR2 SVGEGT. The CDR3 protein is CASSYSTRGVNTEAFF. The CDR3 nucleotides read TGTGCCAGCAGTTACTCGACTAGGGGGGTGAACACTGAAGCTTTCTTT.

This clonotype was detected ten times or more. The chain combines TRBV24-1 with TRBJ2-5; TRBD2 matches at 12 bases. From germline, CDR1 is KGHDR and CDR2 SFDVKD. J lost 5 bases, V lost 1 base, and 10 bases had no gene match. The CDR3 covers 18 residues. The CDR3 nucleotides are TGTGCCACCAGTGATTTCAAGACTAGCGGGAGTAGTTTGGAGACCCAGTACTTC. Translated, it gives CATSDFKTSGSSLETQYF.

The chain is built from TRBV6-4 and TRBJ2-1, with TRBD2 identical over 9 bases. V gave up 6 bases and J gave up 3 bases; unmatched junction bases: 3. Germline-derived CDR1 and CDR2 are MRHNA and SNTAGT. The CDR3 has 14 amino acids. The CDR3 nucleotides read TGTGCCAGCAGCGCTAGCGGGGACTACAATGAGCAGTTCTTC. Translated, it gives CASSASGDYNEQFF.

V is TRBV20-1 and J is TRBJ2-2; D is ambiguous. Per germline, CDR1 DFQATT and CDR2 SNEGSKA (reference sequence). The CDR3 is made up of 17 amino acids. The ends were cut back, 4 bases at V and 0 bases at J, with 18 bases in the middle. The CDR3 region is CSATLDLSAANTGELFF. Written as DNA, the CDR3 is TGCAGTGCTACCCTCGATTTGAGCGCCGCGAACACCGGGGAGCTGTTTTTT.

The chain is built from TRBV3-1 and TRBJ1-2; D call uncertain. CDR3 length equals 14 residues. The ends were cut back, 1 base at V and 3 bases at J, with 9 bases in the middle. Germline loops: CDR1 LGHDT, CDR2 YNNKEL (reference sequence). The chain's CDR3 is CASSQVDGHYGYTF. The CDR3 DNA reads as TGTGCCAGCAGCCAAGTGGACGGACACTATGGCTACACCTTC.

As concerns this clonotype: An end of the junction differs from the germline gene, which may be a read error. The chain is built from TRBV4-2 and TRBJ2-7; 9 nucleotides align to TRBD1. The CDR3 length is 14 residues. Germline CDR1 and CDR2: LGHNA and YNFKEQ. CDR3 sequence: CTSSHGTGSYEQYF. The CDR3 nucleotides are TGTACCAGCAGCCACGGGACAGGGTCCTACGAGCAGTACTTC.

V is TRBV29-1 and J is TRBJ2-3; 8 positions match TRBD1. V lost 1 base, J lost 2 bases, and 5 bases stayed unmatched. CDR1 is SQVTM and CDR2 is ANQGSEA in the germline V gene. The CDR3 is 15 amino acids. The CDR3 loop reads CSVEGTGPLTDTQYF. CDR3 coding DNA: TGCAGCGTTGAAGGGACAGGGCCTCTCACAGATACGCAGTATTTT.